This TCR beta chain was found in a study of T cell responses to AZD1222 COVID-19 vaccine. Study conclusions and caveats: Baseline serology detected seropositivity in only 6 or 7 AZD1222 recipients. Spike-specific TCRs gained breadth and depth after people received two AZD1222 doses. Clonal diversity was possibly underestimated; the donors were predominantly white British and more often female.

Note on this clone: The target antigen is unknown.

Sequencing used immunoSEQ multiplex PCR; TCRdb keeps in-frame clones, though not all of them. Among just over 60,000 clones listed, approximately 80% were seen once. Germline assignment: CDR1 SGHVS and CDR2 FNYEAQ. V dropped 2 bases and J dropped 1; count of bases not matched to a gene: 7. The CDR3 is made up of 16 amino acids. This TCR was sampled from an adult in good health. This specimen was peripheral blood, taken on day 0 of AZD1222 vaccination. The chain joins TRBV7-6 to TRBJ1-1; 7 bases fit TRBD1. For the CDR3, the DNA is TGTGCCAGCAGCTTACTGGAGGGACAGCCGAACACTGAAGCTTTCTTT. Translated, it gives CASSLLEGQPNTEAFF.